These T cell receptor beta chains were read from a single sample in a study of blood T cell repertoires in COVID-19. Method: immunoSEQ multiplex PCR; TCRdb's copy keeps in-frame clones and lacks some. The table records around 220,000 clones, 86% of them present only once. The source material was peripheral blood. These receptors were obtained from a man aged 50 to 60 with acute or convalescent COVID-19. Both conserved end residues are part of each CDR3.

j_call v_call cdr3_aa
TRBJ1-5 TRBV19 CASSMQGMVQPQHF
TRBJ1-2 TRBV6-6 CASSGTGGPANYGYTF
TRBJ1-2 TRBV27 CASSPGQGAFGGYTF
TRBJ1-2 TRBV18 CASSPLGAQDYGYTF
TRBJ1-1 TRBV2 CASSRDRNTEAFF
TRBJ1-2 TRBV12-3/TRBV12-4 CASSFGGYGYTF
TRBJ1-4 TRBV6-5 CASSYTTGPNEKLFF
TRBJ1-1 TRBV19 CASSIVAGQKNTEAFF
TRBJ1-5 TRBV5-6 CASSLGPGVNQPQHF
TRBJ2-5 TRBV5-1 CASSLGFASAVETQYF
TRBJ2-5 TRBV15 CATSSNRGLETQYF
TRBJ1-5 TRBV12-5 CASRTGGLGNQPQHF
TRBJ1-6 TRBV11-2 CASSLGQGASISPLHF
TRBJ2-1 TRBV19 CASSLKGDRGRDEQFF
TRBJ2-2 TRBV19 CASTISGAGFTGELFF
TRBJ2-7 TRBV6-5 CASTVGQGGTYEQYF
TRBJ1-2 TRBV30 CAWSMPDRGGYGYTF
TRBJ1-1 TRBV7-9 CASSLDWDRAANTEAFF
TRBJ1-1 TRBV9 CASSVALAGSLGNTEAFF
TRBJ1-3 TRBV28 CASTSEGIGSGNTIYF
TRBJ1-2 TRBV13 CASSRDRNYGYTF
TRBJ1-5 TRBV12-3/TRBV12-4 CASRETANQPQHF
TRBJ2-1 TRBV19 CASSIYRAQYGEQFF
TRBJ2-6 TRBV7-3 CASSSGAGAGANVLTF
TRBJ1-1 TRBV18 CASSPFQGPAAEAFF
TRBJ2-7 TRBV5-1 CASSPDSFGIEQYF
TRBJ2-7 TRBV27 CASSLPRGGEQYF
TRBJ1-1 TRBV10-3 CAISLTGRNTEAFF
TRBJ1-6 TRBV4-2 CASSPFLRGLGDSPLHF
TRBJ2-7 TRBV4-1 CASSLWAGGPDEQYF
TRBJ1-2 TRBV5-1 CASSLAPGDNYGYTF
TRBJ2-7 TRBV6-5 CASSRGPGAYEQYF
TRBJ1-6 TRBV19 CASTPGPGRSLHF
TRBJ2-7 TRBV27 CASSLSMGQRGYEQYF
TRBJ1-2 TRBV7-8 CASSPGLGGLNYGYTF
TRBJ2-7 TRBV4-2 CASSQDLGAGQYF
TRBJ1-5 TRBV19 CASNPRGYGNQPQHF
TRBJ1-4 TRBV11-1 CASSFKQTNEKLFF
TRBJ1-4 TRBV12-3/TRBV12-4 CASSLREKLFF
TRBJ1-1 TRBV6-5 CASSSGTGGGGTEAFF
TRBJ1-6 TRBV2 CASSGEGPWINSPLHF
TRBJ1-5 TRBV11-2 CASSSRTGMSNQPQHF
TRBJ1-2 TRBV27 CASSFWTGGYGYTF
TRBJ1-4 TRBV7-2 CASSKQTGGKLFF
TRBJ1-1 TRBV27 CASSLGAWNTEAFF
TRBJ1-5 TRBV7-2 CASSPWGGSSNQPQHF
TRBJ1-1 TRBV7-9 CASSSTVAFF
TRBJ1-2 TRBV3-1/TRBV3-2 CASSQLRDTYGYTF
TRBJ2-7 TRBV19 CASSIVVAEVYEQYF
TRBJ1-1 TRBV18 CASSPYPSRGDTEAFF
TRBJ1-4 TRBV7-9 CASSSGTGGPEKLFF